Listed here are 23 T cell receptor beta chains from one sample, sequenced in a study of shared clonotypes between healthy human individuals (dated by TCRdb to between 2020 and 2021). Library prep was done by the immunoSEQ multiplex PCR assay. The clones in this table, taken by TCRdb from immuneACCESS, are in-frame only. Not every clone is retained; where verified, under half of the shortfall comes from an unresolved V gene, and the cause of the rest is unknown. The table for this sample lists more than 2,000,000 clones; more than 90% of them were counted only once. Around 0.15% of the sample is in the top ten clones. Material for sequencing was naive CD4+ T cells sorted from blood. According to the study, the label for this sample's cell subset or site signals: CD45RA+ positively selected. These receptors all come from a young man in good health.

This rearrangement joins TRBV7-9 to TRBJ2-1; 11 nucleotides line up with TRBD2. The CDR3 has 16 amino acids. CDR1 SEHNR and CDR2 FQNEAQ come from the germline V gene (reference sequence). V dropped 3 bases and J dropped 8; count of bases not matched to a gene: 9. The CDR3 sequence is CASSLSTLAGVDEQFF. Here the CDR3 DNA reads TGTGCCAGCAGCTTGAGTACACTAGCGGGAGTCGATGAGCAGTTCTTC.

The chain links TRBV7-2 to TRBJ1-5; TRBD1 is a possible D gene (5 bases). V was clipped by 0 bases and J by 3 bases, with 9 bases between them. CDR1 SGHTA and CDR2 FQGNSA come from the germline V gene. CDR3 length: 15 residues. The CDR3 DNA reads as TGTGCCAGCAGCTTAGCGGGGGGGGTCAATCAGCCCCAGCATTTT. Translated, it gives CASSLAGGVNQPQHF.

V is TRBV19 and J is TRBJ2-1, with TRBD2 matching over 10 bases. CDR1 LNHDA and CDR2 SQIVND come from the germline V gene (reference sequence). This CDR3 region has 15 residues. V lost 1 base and J lost 9; bases outside the gene matches: 6. CDR3 region: CASSIGLAGAGEQFF. CDR3 nucleotide sequence: TGTGCCAGTAGTATAGGTCTAGCGGGAGCCGGTGAGCAGTTCTTC.

The rearrangement joins TRBV5-1 to TRBJ2-2, with TRBD2 as a possible D gene (6 bases). The CDR3 has 15 residues. Trimming cost V 5 bases and J 0 bases, with 11 bases left between them. Germline values: CDR1 SGHRS, CDR2 YFSETQ. The CDR3 protein is CASREGGTNTGELFF. DNA for the CDR3: TGCGCCAGCAGGGAGGGCGGTACGAACACCGGGGAGCTGTTTTTT.

The gene calls are TRBV11-2 and TRBJ2-1, with D unresolved. The CDR3 length is 12 residues. CDR1 SGHAT and CDR2 FQNNGV come from the germline V gene. V lost 4 bases to trimming and J lost 5 bases, with 6 bases between them. The CDR3 coding sequence is TGTGCCAGCAGCTCCCTGAACAATGAGCAGTTCTTC. Translation: CASSSLNNEQFF.

The chain recombines TRBV4-2 with TRBJ2-5, with 8 bases aligning to TRBD2. CDR3 size: 16 residues. Germline trimming cut 4 bases from V and 2 bases from J; bases unmatched to any gene: 9. Looked up from germline, CDR1 is LGHNA and CDR2 is YNFKEQ. CDR3 nucleotide sequence: TGTGCCAGCAGCCGCAAGCTTAGCGGGGAACAAGAGACCCAGTACTTC. Its translation: CASSRKLSGEQETQYF.

The chain couples TRBV19 to TRBJ1-5; TRBD1 is a possible D gene (6 bases). The CDR3 has 17 residues. CDR1 is LNHDA and CDR2 is SQIVND in the germline V gene (reference sequence). Trimming took 4 bases from V and 1 from J, leaving 17 bases between them. This chain's CDR3 is CASSTLGHLQSNQPQHF. The CDR3 nucleotides read TGTGCCAGTAGTACCCTGGGACACCTTCAAAGCAATCAGCCCCAGCATTTT.

About this clone: Distinct nucleotide sequences in the sample also encode this CDR3. This chain connects TRBV7-2 to TRBJ2-7; D gene unclear. Germline CDR1 is SGHTA and CDR2 is FQGNSA. The CDR3 covers 13 residues. V was clipped by 2 bases and J by 1 base, with 6 bases between them. CDR3 sequence (DNA): TGTGCCAGCAGCTTACGCGGATCCTACGAGCAGTACTTC. Its translation: CASSLRGSYEQYF.

The chain joins TRBV7-3 to TRBJ2-1; weak D call: TRBD2 (7 bases). The germline gives CDR1 SGHTA, CDR2 FQGTGA. V was trimmed by 5 bases and J by 5 bases, leaving 13 bases between them. CDR3 length equals 14 residues. Here the CDR3 reads CASSQQGGDNEQFF. CDR3 nucleotides: TGTGCCAGCAGCCAACAAGGGGGGGACAATGAGCAGTTCTTC.

The genes are TRBV5-4 and TRBJ2-7; TRBD2 might be the D (7 bases). Germline V CDR1 and CDR2: SGHNT, YYREEE (reference sequence). The CDR3 is 18 amino acids. V lost 4 bases and J lost 0, with 23 bases in between. The CDR3 DNA reads as TGTGCCAGCAGCGTCGACGCGGAAGCGGGACAAAGCTCCTACGAGCAGTACTTC. This gives the protein CASSVDAEAGQSSYEQYF. The complete variable domain, with remaining parts taken from reference TRBV5-4 and TRBJ2-7, reads ETGVTQSPTHLIKTRGQQVTLRCSSQSGHNTVSWYQQALGQGPQFIFQYYREEENGRGNFPPRFSGLQFPNYSSELNVNALELDDSALYLCASSVDAEAGQSSYEQYFGPGTRLTVT.

The gene calls are TRBV2 and TRBJ2-7; 8 bases are a match to TRBD2. With V trimmed by 7 bases and J by 4 bases, 6 bases remained unmatched. The CDR3 consists of 13 residues. Per germline, CDR1 SNHLY and CDR2 FYNNEI. The CDR3 here is CASKERESYEQYF. CDR3 coding DNA: TGTGCCAGCAAGGAGCGGGAGTCGTACGAGCAGTACTTC. Filled out from reference TRBV2 and TRBJ2-7, the complete variable domain reads EPEVTQTPSHQVTQMGQEVILRCVPISNHLYFYWYRQILGQKVEFLVSFYNNEISEKSEIFDDQFSVERPDGSNFTLKIRSTKLEDSAMYFCASKERESYEQYFGPGTRLTVT.

This clone appeared a few times. The chain combines TRBV6-6 with TRBJ1-5; 7 bases align to TRBD1. CDR3 length equals 14 residues. V shed 2 bases, J shed 7 bases, and the junction held 5 bases outside the gene matches. CDR1 MNHNY and CDR2 SVGAGI come from the germline V gene (reference sequence). The DNA for the CDR3 is TGTGCCAGCAGTTACCCGGGACAGTCACAGCCCCAGCATTTT. Its translation is CASSYPGQSQPQHF.

The sample holds one count of this clone. This chain joins TRBV6-1 and TRBJ2-3, with D maybe TRBD1 (5 bases). This CDR3 region has 16 residues. Trimming removed 0 bases from V and 4 bases from J, with 14 bases in between. The V gene's germline CDR1 is MNHNS and CDR2 SASEGT. The CDR3 reads CASSEAGAGLADTQYF. CDR3 bases: TGTGCCAGCAGTGAAGCTGGGGCAGGGCTGGCAGATACGCAGTATTTT.

This chain joins TRBV27 and TRBJ1-4; D not resolved. Germline V lookup: CDR1 MNHEY, CDR2 SMNVEV (reference sequence). This CDR3 has 13 residues. Trimming pared 6 bases from V and 5 bases from J, leaving 10 bases between. CDR3 residues: CASRSQLNEKLFF. The CDR3 nucleotides are TGTGCCAGCAGGTCTCAGTTGAATGAAAAACTGTTTTTT. The whole variable domain, filled in from reference TRBV27 and TRBJ1-4, reads EAQVTQNPRYLITVTGKKLTVTCSQNMNHEYMSWYRQDPGLGLRQIYYSMNVEVTDKGDVPEGYKVSRKEKRNFPLILESPSPNQTSLYFCASRSQLNEKLFFGSGTQLSVL.

The chain employs TRBV5-1 and TRBJ1-2, with D possibly being TRBD1 (6 bases). The CDR3 sequence is 16 residues long. Germline V gene data show CDR1 as SGHRS and CDR2 as YFSETQ. Trimming pared 3 bases from V and 0 bases from J, leaving 15 bases between. The DNA for the CDR3 is TGCGCCAGCAGCTCAAAAGGGACACCTACTAACTATGGCTACACCTTC. Its protein is CASSSKGTPTNYGYTF.

CDR3 nucleotides: TGTGCCAGCACCTATGGACAGAGCAATCAGCCCCAGCATTTT. Translated: CASTYGQSNQPQHF. The chain recombines TRBV2 with TRBJ1-5; tentatively, D is TRBD1 (6 bases). The CDR3 is made up of 14 amino acids. V shed 7 bases and J shed 1 base, with 11 bases lying between them. Per the germline V gene, CDR1 is SNHLY and CDR2 is FYNNEI. Full variable domain (remainder filled in from reference TRBV2 and TRBJ1-5): EPEVTQTPSHQVTQMGQEVILRCVPISNHLYFYWYRQILGQKVEFLVSFYNNEISEKSEIFDDQFSVERPDGSNFTLKIRSTKLEDSAMYFCASTYGQSNQPQHFGDGTRLSIL.

A single count supports this clone. The chain has TRBV5-1 and TRBJ2-7; D is unresolved. The germline V gene has CDR1 SGHRS and CDR2 YFSETQ. V lost 1 base to trimming and J lost 0 bases, with 5 bases between them. The CDR3 totals 13 residues. The CDR3 reads CASSLPSSYEQYF. The CDR3 DNA sequence: TGCGCCAGCAGCTTGCCCAGCTCCTACGAGCAGTACTTC.

This rearrangement joins TRBV5-1 to TRBJ2-3; D not resolved. V was clipped by 2 bases and J by 5 bases, with 15 bases between them. This CDR3 comprises 15 residues. In germline, CDR1 is SGHRS, CDR2 YFSETQ. The chain's CDR3 is CASSLDSKMGDTQYF. CDR3 DNA: TGCGCCAGCAGCTTAGACTCGAAAATGGGAGATACGCAGTATTTT. Looking up the rest from reference TRBV5-1 and TRBJ2-3 gives the full variable domain: KAGVTQTPRYLIKTRGQQVTLSCSPISGHRSVSWYQQTPGQGLQFLFEYFSETQRNKGNFPGRFSGRQFSNSRSEMNVSTLELGDSALYLCASSLDSKMGDTQYFGPGTRLTVL.

The CDR3 bases are TGTGCCAGAAGACAGGGGGATGGCTACACCTTC. Its translation is CARRQGDGYTF. J is TRBJ1-2 and V is TRBV19, with 9 bases fitting TRBD1. Germline lookup yields CDR1 LNHDA and CDR2 SQIVND (reference sequence). The CDR3 totals 11 residues. J lost 6 bases, V lost 9 bases, and 2 bases had no gene match.

V is TRBV5-4 and J is TRBJ2-2, with D hard to call. Trimming removed 3 bases at V and 5 bases at J, with 14 bases between. The CDR3 runs to 15 residues. Germline V gene lookup returns CDR1 SGHNT and CDR2 YYREEE (reference sequence). The CDR3 loop is CASSSESVKTGELFF. The DNA of the CDR3 is TGTGCCAGCAGCTCCGAGTCCGTGAAAACCGGGGAGCTGTTTTTT.

The chain couples TRBV18 to TRBJ1-1; D gene ambiguous. The ends were cut back, 0 bases at V and 4 bases at J, with 6 bases in the middle. Germline V gene lookup returns CDR1 KGHSH and CDR2 LQKENI. The CDR3 is made up of 13 amino acids. In DNA, the CDR3 is TGTGCCAGCTCACCACCCCAGAGCACTGAAGCTTTCTTT. It specifies CASSPPQSTEAFF. Full variable domain (missing parts from reference TRBV18 and TRBJ1-1): NAGVMQNPRHLVRRRGQEARLRCSPMKGHSHVYWYRQLPEEGLKFMVYLQKENIIDESGMPKERFSAEFPKEGPSILRIQQVVRGDSAAYFCASSPPQSTEAFFGQGTRLTVV.

This chain connects TRBV6-5 to TRBJ2-7; D is unclear. CDR1 and CDR2 from the germline V gene are MNHEY and SVGAGI. The CDR3 is 12 residues long. Trimming took off 8 bases at V and 3 bases at J, with 11 bases between the two ends. CDR3 residues: CASRRALYEQYF. The CDR3 DNA reads TGTGCCAGCCGCCGGGCCCTCTACGAGCAGTACTTC.

The rearrangement links TRBV7-8 to TRBJ1-2; D ambiguous. The CDR3 totals 13 residues. The V end was cut by 0 bases, the J end by 14 bases, with 16 bases between. Germline V gene data show CDR1 as SGHVS and CDR2 as FQNEAQ. The CDR3 protein is CASSLAAGRPVTF. Written as DNA, the CDR3 is TGTGCCAGCAGCTTAGCAGCCGGGAGACCTGTAACCTTC.